The rows below give T cell receptor beta chains drawn from one sample of a study of PD-1 blockade in classical Hodgkin lymphoma. The assay was immunoSEQ multiplex PCR, and TCRdb's table has in-frame clones only and misses some. The sample carries some 30,000 clones, 70% recorded once. Sequencing was performed on peripheral blood mononuclear cells (PBMCs), taken before the second cycle of nivolumab. The receptors here all came from a human donor with classical Hodgkin lymphoma. Each CDR3 is given with its conserved first and last residue. D genes are given only for firm matches. Only part of the rows carry a size: once, few, many, or a class if the clone is expanded.

NA NA TRBJ1-2 TRBV28 TGTGCCAGCACCCCCGAAACAGTTCCTTATGGCTACACCTTC CASTPETVPYGYTF
NA few TRBJ2-3 TRBV19 TGTGCCAGTAGCTTTCTCACAGATACGCAGTATTTT CASSFLTDTQYF
NA NA TRBJ1-1 TRBV4-3 TGCGCCAGCAGCCGTACGGGGACGGACACTGAAGCTTTCTTT CASSRTGTDTEAFF
NA NA TRBJ1-5 TRBV9 TGTGCCAGCAGCGTAGGTGGGTCCACCAATCAGCCCCAGCATTTT CASSVGGSTNQPQHF
NA few TRBJ2-7 TRBV7-2 TGTGCCAGCAGCTTAGGGGGCGGTTACTCCTACGAGCAGTACTTC CASSLGGGYSYEQYF
TRBD2 few TRBJ2-5 TRBV5-1 TGCGCCAGCAGCCCCTCAAGCGGGAGAGGGGTAGAGACCCAGTACTTC CASSPSSGRGVETQYF
NA NA TRBJ1-5 TRBV5-6 TGTGCCAGCAGTTTGACGGCAAGGGGGTATCAGCCCCAGCATTTT CASSLTARGYQPQHF
NA NA TRBJ1-1 TRBV27 TGTGCCAGCTCTGAGAGACAGAAGAACACTGAAGCTTTCTTT CASSERQKNTEAFF
NA NA TRBJ1-6 TRBV4-1 TGCGCCAGCAGCCAAGAAAGCCCGACAGTGTATAATTCACCCCTCCACTTT CASSQESPTVYNSPLHF
TRBD2 NA TRBJ2-5 TRBV5-1 TGCGCCAGCAGCACCTCATCTAGCGGGGGGAGGGAGACCCAGTACTTC CASSTSSSGGRETQYF
NA NA TRBJ2-6 TRBV7-3 TGTGCCAGCAGCTTGGGGATTGGGGCCAACGTCCTGACTTTC CASSLGIGANVLTF
TRBD2 few TRBJ2-1 TRBV7-9 TGTGCCAGCAGCTTCATAGCGGGGGCCTACAATGAGCAGTTCTTC CASSFIAGAYNEQFF
TRBD1 NA TRBJ1-1 TRBV28 TGTGCCAGCAGCAATCCTGATACAGGGGTGGGCACTGAAGCTTTCTTT CASSNPDTGVGTEAFF
NA NA TRBJ1-1 TRBV21-1 TGTGCCAGCAGCAAATTACGGCATATGACTGAAGCTTTCTTT CASSKLRHMTEAFF
TRBD1 NA TRBJ1-5 TRBV7-8 TGTGCCAGCAGCCGCCCAGGACAGGAAGCCCTAGTATATCAGCCCCAGCATTTT CASSRPGQEALVYQPQHF
NA NA TRBJ2-3 TRBV5-1 TGCGCCAGCAGCCCTCGTAGGGACGTCCACTCAGATACGCAGTATTTT CASSPRRDVHSDTQYF
TRBD1 NA TRBJ1-1 TRBV6-6 TGTGCCAGCAGACTCAGGGGGGACAGGGGGACTGAAGCTTTCTTT CASRLRGDRGTEAFF
NA once TRBJ1-4 TRBV5-1 TGCGCCAGCAGCTTGGTAGGGGCAGGGAGTGAAAAACTGTTTTTT CASSLVGAGSEKLFF
NA NA TRBJ1-1 TRBV5-4 TGTGCCAGCAGCTTGTTGGCGAGAAATGAAGCTTTCTTT CASSLLARNEAFF
TRBD1 NA TRBJ1-3 TRBV30 TGTGCCTGGAACACTAAGTCGGGACAGAGGGCTTCTGGAAACACCATATATTTT CAWNTKSGQRASGNTIYF
NA NA TRBJ1-2 TRBV6-5 TGTGCCAGCAGCCTGAACTCTAACTATGGCTACACCTTC CASSLNSNYGYTF
NA NA TRBJ2-4 TRBV27 TGTGCCAGCAGTCCTTCGCCCTATCGGGGAGCCAAAAACATTCAGTACTTC CASSPSPYRGAKNIQYF
NA NA TRBJ2-1 TRBV6-5 TGTGCCAGCAGGCGGGACTCCTACAATGAGCAGTTCTTC CASRRDSYNEQFF
TRBD1 NA TRBJ1-5 TRBV28 TGTGCCAGCAGTTTCCCCGGGACAGGGTATCAGCCCCAGCATTTT CASSFPGTGYQPQHF
TRBD1 few TRBJ1-2 TRBV19 TGTGCCAGTAGTTTACTGGGACAGGGCTACACCTTC CASSLLGQGYTF
TRBD1 NA TRBJ2-1 TRBV2 TGTGCCAGCAGGAAAGGACAGGGGAACAATGAGCAGTTCTTC CASRKGQGNNEQFF
TRBD1 NA TRBJ2-1 TRBV9 TGTGCCAGCAGCACAGCCGACAGGGGGAAGGATGAGCAGTTCTTC CASSTADRGKDEQFF
TRBD1 NA TRBJ2-3 TRBV7-9 TGTGCCAGCAGCAACCGGGACAGGGCGAGCACAGATACGCAGTATTTT CASSNRDRASTDTQYF
NA few TRBJ1-6 TRBV4-3 TGCGCCAGCAGGGGTTCACAGGTGAATAATTCACCCCTCCACTTT CASRGSQVNNSPLHF
NA NA TRBJ2-2 TRBV19 TGTGCCAGTAGTATAGCCCCCGGGAACACCGGGGAGCTGTTTTTT CASSIAPGNTGELFF
NA few TRBJ2-2 TRBV7-2 TGTGCCAGCAGCCGGGACACCAACACCGGGGAGCTGTTTTTT CASSRDTNTGELFF
TRBD1 NA TRBJ2-2 TRBV4-1 TGCGCCAGCAGCCAAGCGGGACAGGGCGGCGGGGAGCTGTTTTTT CASSQAGQGGGELFF
NA NA TRBJ1-2 TRBV20-1 TGCAGTGCTAGAGATCCTAGCTACACCTTC CSARDPSYTF
NA NA TRBJ2-1 TRBV11-2 TGTGCCAGCAGCTTACGGAGTTTCACACACAATGAGCAGTTCTTC CASSLRSFTHNEQFF
TRBD1 NA TRBJ1-2 TRBV12-5 TGTGCTAGTGGTTTGGTCGACAGGGACTATGGCTACACCTTC CASGLVDRDYGYTF
NA NA TRBJ1-1 TRBV5-1 TGCGCCAGCAGCTATCCAGGGGCCAGTGAAGCTTTCTTT CASSYPGASEAFF
TRBD1 NA TRBJ1-1 TRBV9 TGTGCCAGCAGCGTTGGGACAGGGTTGCGGAACACTGAAGCTTTCTTT CASSVGTGLRNTEAFF
TRBD1 NA TRBJ1-1 TRBV19 TGTGCCACCACCACTAGGGACAGGGTGAACACTGAAGCTTTCTTT CATTTRDRVNTEAFF
NA NA TRBJ1-5 TRBV19 TGTGCCAGTAGTTATTTGGCGCAGCCCCAGCATTTT CASSYLAQPQHF
TRBD2 few TRBJ2-1 TRBV5-1 TGCGCCAGCAGCTTGGACTGGACTAGCGGCTACAATGAGCAGTTCTTC CASSLDWTSGYNEQFF
NA NA TRBJ1-1 TRBV19 TGTGCCAGTATCATGTCGGGCACTGAAGCTTTCTTT CASIMSGTEAFF